Below, 15 T cell receptor beta chains from the same sample are listed, as sequenced in a study of PD-L1 blockade in urothelial cancer. Data came from immunoSEQ multiplex PCR; TCRdb stores just in-frame clones and leaves some out. The sample lists some 100,000 clones, 91% occurring once. Specimen: PBMCs, collected around atezolizumab (anti-PD-L1) treatment. The source of these receptors is a woman aged 80 or over with urothelial cancer.

The chain uses TRBV6-1 and TRBJ1-3; no clear D gene. The germline V gene encodes CDR1 MNHNS and CDR2 SASEGT. Trimming took 4 bases from V and 0 from J, leaving 16 bases between them. The CDR3 totals 17 residues. The CDR3 here is CASSGEAANPSGNTIYF. CDR3 nucleotide sequence: TGTGCCAGCAGTGGAGAGGCGGCGAATCCCTCTGGAAACACCATATATTTT.

The gene calls are TRBV28 and TRBJ1-1; TRBD1 agrees at 7 bases. After removal of 8 bases from V and 0 bases from J, the junction contained 12 bases not matched to a gene. The germline gives CDR1 MDHEN, CDR2 SYDVKM. The CDR3 runs 16 residues. CDR3 nucleotides: TGTGCCAGCCCTGGGGCAGGGGGAAGGATGAACACTGAAGCTTTCTTT. Its translation is CASPGAGGRMNTEAFF. The full variable domain, in which reference TRBV28 and TRBJ1-1 provide the parts outside the CDR3, is DVKVTQSSRYLVKRTGEKVFLECVQDMDHENMFWYRQDPGLGLRLIYFSYDVKMKEKGDIPEGYSVSREKKERFSLILESASTNQTSMYLCASPGAGGRMNTEAFFGQGTRLTVV.

This chain links TRBV29-1 with TRBJ2-5, with a tentative D call TRBD1 (6 bases). The germline V gene encodes CDR1 SQVTM and CDR2 ANQGSEA. Trimming pared 5 bases from V and 6 bases from J, leaving 28 bases between. The CDR3 sequence is 17 residues long. The CDR3 region has the DNA TGCAGCGTTTCACGGCCCCGGGACACCCTCTCCGGGAAGACCCAGTACTTC. As protein: CSVSRPRDTLSGKTQYF.

The rearrangement joins TRBV5-6 to TRBJ2-2, with TRBD2 matching over 7 bases. The CDR3 length is 15 residues. Trimming removed 4 bases from V and 4 bases from J; junction bases left unmatched: 7. Germline V gene data show CDR1 as SGHDT and CDR2 as YYEEEE. The DNA of the CDR3 is TGTGCCAGCAGCCAGAGGGAGGGCACCACCGGGGAGCTGTTTTTT. Translation gives CASSQREGTTGELFF.

The chain couples TRBV5-1 to TRBJ1-1; a possible D gene is TRBD1 (5 bases). This CDR3 is built from 16 residues. The germline V and J ends were trimmed by 0 bases and 1 base, with 13 bases remaining between them. CDR1 and CDR2 (germline): SGHRS, YFSETQ. CDR3 residues: CASSLAGGPGNTEAFF. The CDR3 DNA is TGCGCCAGCAGCTTGGCCGGGGGTCCAGGGAACACTGAAGCTTTCTTT.

The CDR3 bases are TGTGCCAGCAGGAAGGGGTCCACAGATACGCAGTATTTT. This translates into CASRKGSTDTQYF. The chain carries TRBV7-9 and TRBJ2-3; TRBD1 might be the D (5 bases). CDR3 size: 13 residues. CDR1 is SEHNR, CDR2 FQNEAQ, per germline (reference sequence). The V gene lost 6 bases and the J gene lost 2 bases, with 9 bases spanning the gap.

The V gene is TRBV30, the J gene TRBJ1-2, with a weak D call TRBD1 (6 bases). Looked up from germline, CDR1 is GTSNPN and CDR2 is SVGIG (reference sequence). V lost 0 bases and J lost 8, with 10 bases in between. The length of the CDR3 is 12 residues. CDR3 DNA: TGTGCCTGGAGTGTTACAGGGAGAGGCTACACCTTC. Protein product: CAWSVTGRGYTF. The full variable domain, completed using reference TRBV30 and TRBJ1-2, is SQTIHQWPATLVQPVGSPLSLECTVEGTSNPNLYWYRQAAGRGLQLLFYSVGIGQISSEVPQNLSASRPQDRQFILSSKKLLLSDSGFYLCAWSVTGRGYTFGSGTRLTVV.

The chain has TRBV5-6 and TRBJ2-1; perhaps TRBD1 as D (6 bases). Trimming removed 5 bases from V and 7 bases from J, with 19 bases in between. CDR1 and CDR2 (germline): SGHDT, YYEEEE. The CDR3 consists of 15 residues. DNA of the CDR3: TGTGCCAGCAGACAACAGGGAGAGGGTAGGAATGAGCAGTTCTTC. This codes for CASRQQGEGRNEQFF.

The chain uses TRBV7-3 and TRBJ1-1; TRBD1 is a possible D gene (5 bases). Trimming pared 2 bases from V and 8 bases from J, leaving 12 bases between. The CDR3 spans 13 residues. Germline lookup yields CDR1 SGHTA and CDR2 FQGTGA. CDR3 sequence: CASSLGTLTEAFF. The CDR3 nucleotides read TGTGCCAGCAGCTTAGGGACTTTGACCGAAGCTTTCTTT.

The chain combines TRBV28 with TRBJ2-7; 8 bases map to TRBD1. The CDR3 runs 13 residues. The germline CDR1 and CDR2 sequences are MDHEN and SYDVKM. The V segment lost 6 bases and the J segment 10 bases; nucleotides outside the gene matches: 11. CDR3 region: CASRSGGASPQYF. For the CDR3, the DNA is TGTGCCAGCAGGTCAGGGGGCGCCTCCCCCCAGTACTTC.

V is TRBV6-6 and J is TRBJ1-5; D possibly corresponds to TRBD1 (5 bases). The CDR3 consists of 15 residues. Per germline, CDR1 MNHNY and CDR2 SVGAGI (reference sequence). V was pared by 5 bases and J by 2 bases, with 13 bases between. The DNA for the CDR3 is TGTGCCAGCAGTCCCCAGGGATGGGGCAATCAGCCCCAGCATTTT. This sequence encodes CASSPQGWGNQPQHF.

The chain recombines TRBV2 with TRBJ1-1; D is unresolved. The V end lost 6 bases, the J end lost 6 bases, and 11 bases lay between the germline ends. The CDR3 extends over 12 amino acids. Germline V gives CDR1 SNHLY, CDR2 FYNNEI. The CDR3 loop is CASSGLVAEAFF. Here the CDR3 DNA reads TGTGCCAGCAGCGGGTTGGTCGCTGAAGCTTTCTTT.

This chain connects TRBV29-1 to TRBJ2-5; 8 nucleotides line up with TRBD1. V shed 8 bases, J shed 5 bases, and the junction held 7 bases outside the gene matches. CDR3 size: 12 residues. Germline loops: CDR1 SQVTM, CDR2 ANQGSEA. CDR3 region: CSSGQGTETQYF. CDR3 in DNA: TGCAGCTCAGGACAGGGCACGGAGACCCAGTACTTC.

The rearrangement links TRBV28 to TRBJ1-1; 8 bases line up with TRBD1. The V segment lost 10 bases and the J segment 9 bases; nucleotides outside the gene matches: 13. This CDR3 region has 13 residues. Germline CDR1 is MDHEN and CDR2 is SYDVKM. The CDR3 region is CATTSSQGAKAFF. CDR3 nucleotides: TGTGCCACCACTTCTTCTCAGGGGGCGAAAGCTTTCTTT.

This clone was observed a single time. The chain employs TRBV5-1 and TRBJ1-1, with 10 bases matching TRBD1. The V gene's germline CDR1 is SGHRS and CDR2 YFSETQ. The CDR3 runs 19 residues. The V and J ends lost 4 bases and 0 bases, in that order; junction bases with no gene match: 15. The CDR3 DNA reads TGCGCCAGCAGCAAAGCTAGCCGGGACAGGGGATTCATGAACACTGAAGCTTTCTTT. Its translation: CASSKASRDRGFMNTEAFF. The full variable domain, its missing parts supplied by reference TRBV5-1 and TRBJ1-1, is KAGVTQTPRYLIKTRGQQVTLSCSPISGHRSVSWYQQTPGQGLQFLFEYFSETQRNKGNFPGRFSGRQFSNSRSEMNVSTLELGDSALYLCASSKASRDRGFMNTEAFFGQGTRLTVV.